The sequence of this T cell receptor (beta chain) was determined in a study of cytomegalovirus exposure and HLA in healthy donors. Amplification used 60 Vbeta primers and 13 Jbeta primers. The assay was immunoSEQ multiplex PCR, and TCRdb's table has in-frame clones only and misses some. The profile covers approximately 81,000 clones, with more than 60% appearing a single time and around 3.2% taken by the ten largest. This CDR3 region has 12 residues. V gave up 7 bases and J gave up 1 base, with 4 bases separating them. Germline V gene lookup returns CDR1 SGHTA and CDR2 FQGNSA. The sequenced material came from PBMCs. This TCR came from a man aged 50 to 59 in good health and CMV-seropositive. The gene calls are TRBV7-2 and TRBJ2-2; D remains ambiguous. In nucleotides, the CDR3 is TGTGCCAGCATCCTGAACACCGGGGAGCTGTTTTTT. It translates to CASILNTGELFF.